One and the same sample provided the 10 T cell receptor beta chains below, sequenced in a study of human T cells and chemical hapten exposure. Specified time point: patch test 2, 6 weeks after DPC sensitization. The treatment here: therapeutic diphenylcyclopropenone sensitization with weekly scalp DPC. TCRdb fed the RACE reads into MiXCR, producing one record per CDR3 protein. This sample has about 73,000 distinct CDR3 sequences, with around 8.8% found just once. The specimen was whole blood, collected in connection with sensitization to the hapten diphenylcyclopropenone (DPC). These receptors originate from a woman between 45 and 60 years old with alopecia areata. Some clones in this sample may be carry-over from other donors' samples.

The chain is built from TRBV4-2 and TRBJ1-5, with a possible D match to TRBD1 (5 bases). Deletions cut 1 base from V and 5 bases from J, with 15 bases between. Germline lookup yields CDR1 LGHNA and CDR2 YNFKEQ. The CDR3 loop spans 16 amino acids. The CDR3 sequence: CASSQVGSQGDQPQHF. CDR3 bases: TGTGCCAGCAGCCAAGTGGGGTCCCAAGGGGATCAGCCCCAGCATTTT.

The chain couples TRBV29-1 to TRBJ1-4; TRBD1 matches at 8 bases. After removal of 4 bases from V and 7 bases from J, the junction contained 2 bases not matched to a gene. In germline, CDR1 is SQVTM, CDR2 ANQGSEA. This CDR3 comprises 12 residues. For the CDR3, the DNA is TGCAGCGTTGGCCAGGGGGCTGAAAAACTGTTTTTT. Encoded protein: CSVGQGAEKLFF.

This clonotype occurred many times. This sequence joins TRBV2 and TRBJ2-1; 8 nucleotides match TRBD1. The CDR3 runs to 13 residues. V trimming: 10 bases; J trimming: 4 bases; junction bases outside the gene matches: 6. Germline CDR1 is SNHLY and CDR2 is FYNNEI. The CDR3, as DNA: TGTGCCACCTCGGGACAGGATTACAATGAGCAGTTCTTC. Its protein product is CATSGQDYNEQFF.

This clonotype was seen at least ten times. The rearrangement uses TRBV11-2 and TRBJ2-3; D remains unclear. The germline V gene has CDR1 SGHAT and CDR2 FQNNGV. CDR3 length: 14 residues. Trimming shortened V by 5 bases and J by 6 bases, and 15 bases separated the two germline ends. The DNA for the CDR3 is TGTGCCAGCAGCCGCCCCGGCGTCCTGGATACGCAGTATTTT. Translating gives CASSRPGVLDTQYF.

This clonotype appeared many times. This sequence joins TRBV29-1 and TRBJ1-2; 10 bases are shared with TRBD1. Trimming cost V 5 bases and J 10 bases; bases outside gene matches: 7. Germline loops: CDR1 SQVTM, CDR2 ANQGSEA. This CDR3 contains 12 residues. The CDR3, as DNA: TGCAGCGTTACTGACAGGGGGCATGACTACACCTTC. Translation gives CSVTDRGHDYTF.

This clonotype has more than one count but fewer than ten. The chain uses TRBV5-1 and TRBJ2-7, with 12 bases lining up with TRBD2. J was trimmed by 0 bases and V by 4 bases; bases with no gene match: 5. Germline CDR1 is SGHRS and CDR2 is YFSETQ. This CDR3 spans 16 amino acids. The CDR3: CASSAQTSGSSYEQYF. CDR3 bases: TGCGCCAGCAGCGCCCAGACTAGCGGGAGCTCCTACGAGCAGTACTTC.

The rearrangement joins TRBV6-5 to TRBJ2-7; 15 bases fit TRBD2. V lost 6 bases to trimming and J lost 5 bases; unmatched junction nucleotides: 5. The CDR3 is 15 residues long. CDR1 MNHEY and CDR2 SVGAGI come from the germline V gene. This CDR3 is CASRGLAGGRDEQYF. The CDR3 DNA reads TGTGCCAGCAGGGGACTAGCGGGAGGCAGGGACGAGCAGTACTTC.

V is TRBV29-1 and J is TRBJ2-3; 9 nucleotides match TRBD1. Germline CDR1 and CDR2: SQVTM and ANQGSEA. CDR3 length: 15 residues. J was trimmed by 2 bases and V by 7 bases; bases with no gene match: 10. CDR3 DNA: TGCAGCGCTAGTAAGGGACAGGGCCCCACAGATACGCAGTATTTT. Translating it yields CSASKGQGPTDTQYF.

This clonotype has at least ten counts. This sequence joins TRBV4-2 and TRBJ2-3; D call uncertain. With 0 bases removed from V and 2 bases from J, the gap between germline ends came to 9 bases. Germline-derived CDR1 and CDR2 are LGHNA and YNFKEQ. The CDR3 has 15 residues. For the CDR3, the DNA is TGTGCCAGCAGCCAAGAACGCGTATACACAGATACGCAGTATTTT. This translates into CASSQERVYTDTQYF.

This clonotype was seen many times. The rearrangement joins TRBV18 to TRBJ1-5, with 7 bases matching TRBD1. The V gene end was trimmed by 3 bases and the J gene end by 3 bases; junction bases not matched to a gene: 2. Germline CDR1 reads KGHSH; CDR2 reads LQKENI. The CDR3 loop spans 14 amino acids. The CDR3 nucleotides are TGTGCCAGCTCACCCACAGGGGACAATCAGCCCCAGCATTTT. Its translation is CASSPTGDNQPQHF. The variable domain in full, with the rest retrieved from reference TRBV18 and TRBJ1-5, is NAGVMQNPRHLVRRRGQEARLRCSPMKGHSHVYWYRQLPEEGLKFMVYLQKENIIDESGMPKERFSAEFPKEGPSILRIQQVVRGDSAAYFCASSPTGDNQPQHFGDGTRLSIL.